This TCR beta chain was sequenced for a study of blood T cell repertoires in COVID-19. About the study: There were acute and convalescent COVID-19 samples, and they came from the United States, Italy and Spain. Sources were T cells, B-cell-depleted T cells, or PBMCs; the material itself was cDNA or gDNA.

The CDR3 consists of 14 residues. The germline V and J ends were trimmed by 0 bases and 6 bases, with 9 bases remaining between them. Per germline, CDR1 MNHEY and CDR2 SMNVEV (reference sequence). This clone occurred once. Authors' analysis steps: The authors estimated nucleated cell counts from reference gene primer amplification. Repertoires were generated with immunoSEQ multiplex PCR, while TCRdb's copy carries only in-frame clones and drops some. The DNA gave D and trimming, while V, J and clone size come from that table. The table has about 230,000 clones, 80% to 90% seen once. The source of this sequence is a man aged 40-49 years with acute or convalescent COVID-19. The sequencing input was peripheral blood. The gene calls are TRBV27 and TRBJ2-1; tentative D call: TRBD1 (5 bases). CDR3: CASSLSWQGNEQFF. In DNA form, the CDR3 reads TGTGCCAGCAGTTTATCGTGGCAGGGCAATGAGCAGTTCTTC.